This T cell receptor (beta chain) was retrieved from a study of blood T cell repertoires in COVID-19. On the study more broadly: Specimens from acute and convalescent COVID-19 originated in the United States, Italy and Spain.

The protocol was immunoSEQ multiplex PCR, while the TCRdb copy is restricted to in-frame clones and leaves out a portion. The sample includes about 250,000 clones, about 87% of them seen just once. CDR3 length: 14 residues. Germline CDR1 and CDR2: MNHEY and SVGAGI. With 6 bases clipped from V and 3 bases from J, the junction kept 6 bases outside the gene matches. Participants spanned ages about 18 to 90 years and resided in some 22 US areas. The study assigned cohorts using participant-reported clinical history. Exposed participants came across a COVID-19 case within 2 weeks before study entry. The rearrangement uses TRBV6-5 and TRBJ2-7, with 9 bases matching TRBD1. Sequenced material: PBMCs or T cells enriched from blood (not recorded which). The receptor comes from a middle-aged woman who had been exposed to COVID-19. CDR3 region: CASSERDRVYEQYF. CDR3 nucleotide sequence: TGTGCCAGCAGCGAGAGGGACAGGGTCTACGAGCAGTACTTC.